The T cell receptor (beta chain) under discussion was sequenced for a study of T cell changes during pregnancy in multiple sclerosis (dated by TCRdb to between 2018 and 2021). With respect to the entire study: In women with multiple sclerosis, the researchers looked at how the T cell repertoire shifted as pregnancy progressed.

To prepare the library, the immunoSEQ multiplex PCR assay was applied. TCRdb holds this immuneACCESS table with in-frame rearrangements only. Some clones are missing; in checked studies, unresolved V genes explain under half, and the rest has no known cause. The sample includes approximately 21,000 clones, with 85% to 90% observed a single time. Jointly, the top ten make up around 6.9% of the sample. V loses 6 bases of germline sequence and J loses 4 bases, and the interval between the two ends is 13 bases. From the cysteine through the phenylalanine, the CDR3 covers 14 amino acids. The kept DNA is CDR3 alone, 42 bases in frame from the first base. According to the germline V gene, CDR1 reads MNHEY and CDR2 reads SVGAGI. A word on this clone: Its binding antigen is unknown. Base qualities are not provided; no much larger clone lies one nucleotide away.

This specimen was CD8+ T cells from peripheral blood mononuclear cells, taken in the first trimester of pregnancy. The TCR comes from a female donor with multiple sclerosis, enrolled in a pregnancy study. In this chain, TRBV6-5 is recombined with TRBJ1-3; a confident D gene designation cannot be given. CDR3 protein: CASSLQRAGNTIYF. The DNA sequence is TGTGCCAGCAGCCTCCAAAGAGCAGGAAACACCATATATTTT.